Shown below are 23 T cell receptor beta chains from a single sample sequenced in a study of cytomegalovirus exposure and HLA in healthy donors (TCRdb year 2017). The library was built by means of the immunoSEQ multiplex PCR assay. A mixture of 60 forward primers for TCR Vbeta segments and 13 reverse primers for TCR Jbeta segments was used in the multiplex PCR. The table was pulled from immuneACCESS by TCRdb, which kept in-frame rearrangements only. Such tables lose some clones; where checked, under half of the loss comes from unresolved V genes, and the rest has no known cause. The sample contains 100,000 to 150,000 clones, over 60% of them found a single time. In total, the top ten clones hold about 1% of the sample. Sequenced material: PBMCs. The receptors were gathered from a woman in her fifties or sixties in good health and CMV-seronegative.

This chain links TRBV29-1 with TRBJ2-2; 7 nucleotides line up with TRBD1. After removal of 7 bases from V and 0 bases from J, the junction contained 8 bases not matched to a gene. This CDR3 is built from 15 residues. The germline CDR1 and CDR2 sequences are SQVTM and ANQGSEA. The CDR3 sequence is CSGGLGTANTGELFF. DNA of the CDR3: TGCAGCGGGGGGTTAGGGACAGCGAACACCGGGGAGCTGTTTTTT.

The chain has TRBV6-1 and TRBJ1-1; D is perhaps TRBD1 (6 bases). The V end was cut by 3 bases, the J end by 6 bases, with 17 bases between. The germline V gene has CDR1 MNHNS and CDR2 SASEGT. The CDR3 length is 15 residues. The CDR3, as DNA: TGTGCCAGCAGTGACCGTGGCAGGGGTCAATCTGAAGCTTTCTTT. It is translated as CASSDRGRGQSEAFF.

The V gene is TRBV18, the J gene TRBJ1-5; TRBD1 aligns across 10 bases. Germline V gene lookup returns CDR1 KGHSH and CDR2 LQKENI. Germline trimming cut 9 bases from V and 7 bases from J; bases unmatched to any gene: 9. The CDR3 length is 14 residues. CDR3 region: CASSTGGPGQPQHF. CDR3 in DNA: TGTGCCAGTTCGACAGGGGGCCCGGGGCAGCCCCAGCATTTT.

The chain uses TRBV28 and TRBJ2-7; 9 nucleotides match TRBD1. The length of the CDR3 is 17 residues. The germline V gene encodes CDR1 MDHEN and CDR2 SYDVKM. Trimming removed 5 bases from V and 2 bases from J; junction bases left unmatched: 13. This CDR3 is CASSPNPRDRVTYEQYF. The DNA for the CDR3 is TGTGCCAGCAGTCCGAACCCCCGGGACAGGGTGACCTACGAGCAGTACTTC.

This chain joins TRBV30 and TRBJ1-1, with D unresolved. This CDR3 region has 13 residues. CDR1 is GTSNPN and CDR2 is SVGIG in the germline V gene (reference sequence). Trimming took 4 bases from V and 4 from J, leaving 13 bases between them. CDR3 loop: CAWTEGLTTEAFF. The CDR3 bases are TGTGCCTGGACCGAGGGATTAACCACTGAAGCTTTCTTT.

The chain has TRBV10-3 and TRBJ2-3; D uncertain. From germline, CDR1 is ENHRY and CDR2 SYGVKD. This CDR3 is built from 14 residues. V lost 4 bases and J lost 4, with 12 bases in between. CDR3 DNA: TGTGCCATCAGTGTTGGAGTACGTGCAGATACGCAGTATTTT. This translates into CAISVGVRADTQYF.

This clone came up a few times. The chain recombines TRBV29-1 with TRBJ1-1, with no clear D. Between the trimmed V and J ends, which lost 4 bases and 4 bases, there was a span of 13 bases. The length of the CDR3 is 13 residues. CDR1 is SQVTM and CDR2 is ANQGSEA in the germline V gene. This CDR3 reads CSVVTGLVTEAFF. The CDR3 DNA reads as TGCAGCGTTGTCACCGGACTAGTCACTGAAGCTTTCTTT.

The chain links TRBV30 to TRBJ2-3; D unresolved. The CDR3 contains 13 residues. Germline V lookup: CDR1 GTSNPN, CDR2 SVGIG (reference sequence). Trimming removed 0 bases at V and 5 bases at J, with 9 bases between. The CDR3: CAWSVQPGDTQYF. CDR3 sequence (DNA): TGTGCCTGGAGTGTACAACCGGGAGATACGCAGTATTTT. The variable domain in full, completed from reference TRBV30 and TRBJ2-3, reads SQTIHQWPATLVQPVGSPLSLECTVEGTSNPNLYWYRQAAGRGLQLLFYSVGIGQISSEVPQNLSASRPQDRQFILSSKKLLLSDSGFYLCAWSVQPGDTQYFGPGTRLTVL.

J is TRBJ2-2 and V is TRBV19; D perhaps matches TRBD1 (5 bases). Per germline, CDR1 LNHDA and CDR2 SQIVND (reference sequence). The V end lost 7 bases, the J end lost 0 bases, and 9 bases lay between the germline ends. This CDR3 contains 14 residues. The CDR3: CASIDSTNTGELFF. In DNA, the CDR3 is TGTGCCAGTATTGACAGCACGAACACCGGGGAGCTGTTTTTT.

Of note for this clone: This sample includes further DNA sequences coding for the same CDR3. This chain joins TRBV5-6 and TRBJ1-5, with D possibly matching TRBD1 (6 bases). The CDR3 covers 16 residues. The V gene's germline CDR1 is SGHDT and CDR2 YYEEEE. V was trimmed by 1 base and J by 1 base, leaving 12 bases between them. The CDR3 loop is CASSLLGGRSNQPQHF. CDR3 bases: TGTGCCAGCAGCTTGTTAGGGGGACGGAGCAATCAGCCCCAGCATTTT. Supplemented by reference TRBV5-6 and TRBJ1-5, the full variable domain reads DAGVTQSPTHLIKTRGQQVTLRCSPKSGHDTVSWYQQALGQGPQFIFQYYEEEERQRGNFPDRFSGHQFPNYSSELNVNALLLGDSALYLCASSLLGGRSNQPQHFGDGTRLSIL.

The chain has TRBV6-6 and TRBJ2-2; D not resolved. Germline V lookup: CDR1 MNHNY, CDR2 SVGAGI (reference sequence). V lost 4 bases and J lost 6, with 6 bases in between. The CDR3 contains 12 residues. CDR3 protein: CASSSSAGELFF. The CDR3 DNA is TGTGCCAGCAGTTCGAGCGCCGGGGAGCTGTTTTTT.

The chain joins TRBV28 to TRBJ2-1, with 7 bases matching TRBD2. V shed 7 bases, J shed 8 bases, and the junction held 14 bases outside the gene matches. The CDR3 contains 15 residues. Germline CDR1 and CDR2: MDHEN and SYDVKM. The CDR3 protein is CASTLGGRAGYEQFF. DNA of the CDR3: TGTGCCAGCACTTTGGGGGGGAGGGCCGGATATGAGCAGTTCTTC.

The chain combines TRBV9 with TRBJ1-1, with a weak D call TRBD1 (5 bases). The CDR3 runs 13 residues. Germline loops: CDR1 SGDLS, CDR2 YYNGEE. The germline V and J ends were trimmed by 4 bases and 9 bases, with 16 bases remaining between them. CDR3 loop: CASSPDPGGKAFF. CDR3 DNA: TGTGCCAGCAGCCCCGACCCCGGGGGGAAAGCTTTCTTT.

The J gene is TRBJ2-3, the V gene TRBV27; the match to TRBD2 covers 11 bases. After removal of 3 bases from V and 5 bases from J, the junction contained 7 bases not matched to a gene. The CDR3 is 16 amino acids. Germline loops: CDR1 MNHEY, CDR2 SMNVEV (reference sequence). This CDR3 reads CASSFDSGGAVDTQYF. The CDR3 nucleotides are TGTGCCAGCAGTTTCGATAGCGGGGGGGCGGTAGATACGCAGTATTTT.

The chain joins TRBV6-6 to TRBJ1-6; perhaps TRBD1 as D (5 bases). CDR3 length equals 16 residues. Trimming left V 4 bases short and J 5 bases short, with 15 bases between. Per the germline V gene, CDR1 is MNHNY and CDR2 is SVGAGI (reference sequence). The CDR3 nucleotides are TGTGCCAGCAGTTCTCATCGGCCGACAGATAATTCACCCCTCCACTTT. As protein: CASSSHRPTDNSPLHF.

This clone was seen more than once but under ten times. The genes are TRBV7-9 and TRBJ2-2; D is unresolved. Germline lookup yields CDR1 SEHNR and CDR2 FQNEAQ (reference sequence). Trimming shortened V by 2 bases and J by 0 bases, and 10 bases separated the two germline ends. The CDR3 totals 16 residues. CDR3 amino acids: CASSLLAVTNTGELFF. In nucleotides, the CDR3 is TGTGCCAGCAGCTTATTAGCCGTAACGAACACCGGGGAGCTGTTTTTT.

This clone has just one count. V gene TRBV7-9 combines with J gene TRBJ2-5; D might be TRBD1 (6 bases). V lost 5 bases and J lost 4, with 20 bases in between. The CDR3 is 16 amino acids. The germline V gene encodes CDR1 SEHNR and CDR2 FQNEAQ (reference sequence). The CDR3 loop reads CASSHTQGYYGETQYF. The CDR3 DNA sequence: TGTGCCAGCAGCCACACACAGGGTTACTATGGAGAGACCCAGTACTTC.

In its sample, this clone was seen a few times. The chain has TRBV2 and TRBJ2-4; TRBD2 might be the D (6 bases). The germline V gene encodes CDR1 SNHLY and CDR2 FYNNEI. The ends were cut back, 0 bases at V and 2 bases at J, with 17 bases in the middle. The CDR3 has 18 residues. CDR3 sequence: CASSEALLWGVPKNIQYF. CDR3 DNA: TGTGCCAGCAGTGAAGCGCTCTTGTGGGGGGTACCCAAAAACATTCAGTACTTC.

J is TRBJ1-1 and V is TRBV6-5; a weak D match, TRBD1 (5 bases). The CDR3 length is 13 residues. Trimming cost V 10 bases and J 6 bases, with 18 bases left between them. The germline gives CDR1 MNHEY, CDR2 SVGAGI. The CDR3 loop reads CATSFRGHAEAFF. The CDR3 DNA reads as TGTGCCACCTCTTTTAGGGGTCATGCTGAAGCTTTCTTT.

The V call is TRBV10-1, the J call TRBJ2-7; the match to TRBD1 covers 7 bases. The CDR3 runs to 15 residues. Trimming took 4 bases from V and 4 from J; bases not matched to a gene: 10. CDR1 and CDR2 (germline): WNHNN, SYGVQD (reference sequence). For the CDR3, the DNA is TGCGCCAGCAGTGCCGGGACAGTGGGTGGGTACGAGCAGTACTTC. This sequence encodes CASSAGTVGGYEQYF.

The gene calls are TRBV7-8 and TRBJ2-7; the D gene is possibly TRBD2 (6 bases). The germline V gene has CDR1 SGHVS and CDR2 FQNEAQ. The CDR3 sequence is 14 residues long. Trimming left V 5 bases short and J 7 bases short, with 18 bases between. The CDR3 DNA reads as TGTGCCAGCAGCAGGGGACCCGTTGGGGGGGAGCAGTACTTC. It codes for CASSRGPVGGEQYF. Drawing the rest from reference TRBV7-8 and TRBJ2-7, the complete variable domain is GAGVSQSPRYKVAKRGQDVALRCDPISGHVSLFWYQQALGQGPEFLTYFQNEAQLDKSGLPSDRFFAERPEGSVSTLKIQRTQQEDSAVYLCASSRGPVGGEQYFGPGTRLTVT.

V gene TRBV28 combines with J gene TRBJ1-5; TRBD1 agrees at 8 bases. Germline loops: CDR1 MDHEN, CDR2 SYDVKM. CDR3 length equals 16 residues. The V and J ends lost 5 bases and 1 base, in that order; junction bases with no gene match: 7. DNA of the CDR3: TGTGCCAGCAGTGCCCTAGGGACAGGAAGCAATCAGCCCCAGCATTTT. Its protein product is CASSALGTGSNQPQHF.

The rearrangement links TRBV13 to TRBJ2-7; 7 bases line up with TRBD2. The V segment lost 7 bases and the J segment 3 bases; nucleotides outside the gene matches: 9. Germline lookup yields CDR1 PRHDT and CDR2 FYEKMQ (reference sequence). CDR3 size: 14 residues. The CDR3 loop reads CASTRLAEVYEQYF. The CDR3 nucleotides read TGTGCCAGCACCCGGCTAGCGGAAGTCTACGAGCAGTACTTC.